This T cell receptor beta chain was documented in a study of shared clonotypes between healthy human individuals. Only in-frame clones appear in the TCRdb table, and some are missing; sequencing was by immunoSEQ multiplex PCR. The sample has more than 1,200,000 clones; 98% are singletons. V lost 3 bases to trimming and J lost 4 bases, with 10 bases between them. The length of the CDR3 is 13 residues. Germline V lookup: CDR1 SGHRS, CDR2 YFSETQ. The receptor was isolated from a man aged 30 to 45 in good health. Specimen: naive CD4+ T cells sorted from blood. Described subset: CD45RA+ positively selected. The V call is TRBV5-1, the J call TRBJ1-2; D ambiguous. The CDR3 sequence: CASSSAIGYGYTF. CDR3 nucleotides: TGCGCCAGCAGCTCCGCAATTGGCTATGGCTACACCTTC.